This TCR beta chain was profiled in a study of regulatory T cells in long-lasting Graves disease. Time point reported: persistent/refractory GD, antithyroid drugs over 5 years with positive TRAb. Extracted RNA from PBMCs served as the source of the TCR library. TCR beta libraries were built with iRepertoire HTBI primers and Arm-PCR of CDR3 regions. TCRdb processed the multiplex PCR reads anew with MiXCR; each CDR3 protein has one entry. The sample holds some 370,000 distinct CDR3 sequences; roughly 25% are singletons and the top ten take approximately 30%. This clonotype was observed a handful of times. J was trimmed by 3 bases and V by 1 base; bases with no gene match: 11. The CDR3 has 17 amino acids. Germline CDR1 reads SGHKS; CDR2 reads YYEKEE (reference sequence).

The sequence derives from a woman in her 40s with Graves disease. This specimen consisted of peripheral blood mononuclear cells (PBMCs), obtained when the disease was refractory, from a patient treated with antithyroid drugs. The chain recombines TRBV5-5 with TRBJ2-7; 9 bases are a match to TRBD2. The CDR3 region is CASSLLSLAGNYYEQYF. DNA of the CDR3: TGTGCCAGCAGCTTGCTTAGTCTAGCGGGAAACTACTACGAGCAGTACTTC. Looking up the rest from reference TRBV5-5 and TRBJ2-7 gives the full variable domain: DAGVTQSPTHLIKTRGQQVTLRCSPISGHKSVSWYQQVLGQGPQFIFQYYEKEERGRGNFPDRFSARQFPNYSSELNVNALLLGDSALYLCASSLLSLAGNYYEQYFGPGTRLTVT.